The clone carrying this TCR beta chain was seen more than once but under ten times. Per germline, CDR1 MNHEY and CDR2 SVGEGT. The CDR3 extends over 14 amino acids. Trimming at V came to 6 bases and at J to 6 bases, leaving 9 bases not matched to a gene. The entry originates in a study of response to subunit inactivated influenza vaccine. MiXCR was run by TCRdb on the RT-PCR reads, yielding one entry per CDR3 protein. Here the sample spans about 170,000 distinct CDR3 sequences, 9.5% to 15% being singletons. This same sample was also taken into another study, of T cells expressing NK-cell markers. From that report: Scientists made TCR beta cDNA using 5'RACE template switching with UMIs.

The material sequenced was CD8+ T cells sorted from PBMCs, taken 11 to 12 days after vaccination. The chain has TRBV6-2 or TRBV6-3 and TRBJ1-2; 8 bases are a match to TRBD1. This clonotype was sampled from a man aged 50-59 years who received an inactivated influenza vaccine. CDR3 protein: CASSLVTGEDGYTF. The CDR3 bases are TGTGCCAGCAGCCTAGTGACAGGGGAGGATGGCTACACCTTC.